This entry lists 13 T cell receptor beta chains sequenced from one sample in a study of blood T cell repertoires in COVID-19. Sequenced by immunoSEQ multiplex PCR; TCRdb stores in-frame clones only, minus some. The data show 45,000 or so clones, about 80% seen once. The sequencing input was peripheral blood. All receptors come from a man aged 65-85 years with acute or convalescent COVID-19.

The chain uses TRBV5-1 and TRBJ2-5; a possible D gene is TRBD1 (5 bases). This CDR3 spans 15 amino acids. V lost 0 bases and J 1 base, leaving 10 bases between the germline ends. CDR1 and CDR2 (germline): SGHRS, YFSETQ. The chain's CDR3 is CASSLGTQGQETQYF. CDR3 nucleotides: TGCGCCAGCAGCTTGGGGACGCAGGGCCAAGAGACCCAGTACTTC. Supplemented by reference TRBV5-1 and TRBJ2-5, the full variable domain reads KAGVTQTPRYLIKTRGQQVTLSCSPISGHRSVSWYQQTPGQGLQFLFEYFSETQRNKGNFPGRFSGRQFSNSRSEMNVSTLELGDSALYLCASSLGTQGQETQYFGPGTRLLVL.

This rearrangement joins TRBV7-8 to TRBJ1-5; the D is unclear. This CDR3 spans 13 amino acids. Trimming took 5 bases from V and 1 from J, leaving 6 bases between them. The germline V gene has CDR1 SGHVS and CDR2 FQNEAQ. The CDR3 coding sequence is TGTGCCAGCAGCCCCATGAGCAATCAGCCCCAGCATTTT. Protein: CASSPMSNQPQHF.

This chain links TRBV7-2 with TRBJ1-2; 11 bases are a match to TRBD1. J lost 7 bases, V lost 3 bases, and 7 bases had no gene match. This CDR3 has 15 amino acids. Germline V gene data show CDR1 as SGHTA and CDR2 as FQGNSA. DNA of the CDR3: TGTGCCAGCAGCTTCCCGGGACAGGGGGGTGGTGGCTACACCTTC. Encoded protein: CASSFPGQGGGGYTF.

This clone appeared once. This chain links TRBV5-1 with TRBJ1-1; D is undetermined. This CDR3 spans 14 amino acids. Trimming took off 4 bases at V and 4 bases at J, with 14 bases between the two ends. Germline CDR1 is SGHRS and CDR2 is YFSETQ. The CDR3 loop is CASSPPLEGTEAFF. CDR3 bases: TGCGCCAGCAGCCCTCCCCTGGAGGGCACTGAAGCTTTCTTT.

This clone occurred once. A much more abundant neighbour one base away suggests this may be a read error. The sample carries other DNA sequences with the same CDR3. The V and J genes are TRBV4-2 and TRBJ1-4; TRBD1 aligns across 9 bases. V lost 5 bases to trimming and J lost 8 bases; unmatched junction nucleotides: 15. The germline gives CDR1 LGHNA, CDR2 YNFKEQ. The CDR3 runs to 17 residues. This CDR3 is CASSSTSGTGMGEKLFF. CDR3 bases: TGTGCCAGCAGCTCCACTTCCGGGACAGGGATGGGGGAAAAACTGTTTTTT.

The V and J genes are TRBV18 and TRBJ2-2, with 15 bases lining up with TRBD2. The CDR3 runs to 18 residues. Germline values: CDR1 KGHSH, CDR2 LQKENI. Trimming at V came to 3 bases and at J to 4 bases, leaving 6 bases not matched to a gene. For the CDR3, the DNA is TGTGCCAGCTCACCGAGGACTAGCGGGGGGGCGAGCACCGGGGAGCTGTTTTTT. Translating gives CASSPRTSGGASTGELFF.

This chain uses TRBV5-1 with TRBJ1-2; D might be TRBD1 (5 bases). Germline lookup yields CDR1 SGHRS and CDR2 YFSETQ. V lost 3 bases to trimming and J lost 5 bases, with 17 bases between them. The CDR3 extends over 15 amino acids. CDR3 DNA sequence: TGCGCCAGCAGCTGGAGCGCTACAGGATTGTATGGCTACACCTTC. Protein sequence: CASSWSATGLYGYTF.

Only a few counts were recorded for this clone. V and J are TRBV12-3 or TRBV12-4 and TRBJ2-7; D gene uncertain. There are 13 residues in the CDR3. V was pared by 3 bases and J by 2 bases, with 8 bases between. CDR3 sequence (DNA): TGTGCCAGCAGTTTGCGTCAAGCCTACGAGCAGTACTTC. This encodes CASSLRQAYEQYF.

This chain links TRBV12-5 with TRBJ2-7, with 8 bases that match TRBD2. The CDR3 is 15 amino acids. The V segment lost 0 bases and the J segment 2 bases; nucleotides outside the gene matches: 3. Germline lookup yields CDR1 LGHNT and CDR2 FRNRAP. The CDR3 loop reads CASGLVLGLAYEQYF. The CDR3 DNA reads as TGTGCTAGTGGTTTGGTACTGGGACTAGCCTACGAGCAGTACTTC. The variable domain in full, completed from reference TRBV12-5 and TRBJ2-7, reads DARVTQTPRHKVTEMGQEVTMRCQPILGHNTVFWYRQTMMQGLELLAYFRNRAPLDDSGMPKDRFSAEMPDATLATLKIQPSEPRDSAVYFCASGLVLGLAYEQYFGPGTRLTVT.

The chain couples TRBV25-1 to TRBJ1-5, with 9 bases lining up with TRBD1. From germline, CDR1 is MGHDK and CDR2 SYGVNS. The CDR3 loop spans 15 amino acids. The J segment lost 2 bases and the V segment lost 5 bases, leaving 4 bases of the junction unmatched. CDR3 region: CASSPQGAGNQPQHF. DNA of the CDR3: TGTGCCAGCAGTCCACAGGGGGCCGGCAATCAGCCCCAGCATTTT. The full variable domain, in which reference TRBV25-1 and TRBJ1-5 provide the parts outside the CDR3, is EADIYQTPRYLVIGTGKKITLECSQTMGHDKMYWYQQDPGMELHLIHYSYGVNSTEKGDLSSESTVSRIRTEHFPLTLESARPSHTSQYLCASSPQGAGNQPQHFGDGTRLSIL.

The V gene is TRBV9, the J gene TRBJ2-3; 14 bases fit TRBD2. The junction had 11 bases not matched to a gene; V was cut back by 4 bases and J by 7 bases. Germline V lookup: CDR1 SGDLS, CDR2 YYNGEE. The CDR3 covers 17 residues. For the CDR3, the DNA is TGTGCCAGCAGCTCAGAAACCTGGACTAGCGGGGGGAATACGCAGTATTTT. Encoded protein: CASSSETWTSGGNTQYF.

A single count supports this clone. The chain is built from TRBV28 and TRBJ2-7, with D uncertain. The germline V gene has CDR1 MDHEN and CDR2 SYDVKM. CDR3 length: 14 residues. Trimming left V 2 bases short and J 4 bases short, with 12 bases between. The CDR3 is CASSLRGPKYEQYF. CDR3 bases: TGTGCCAGCAGTTTAAGAGGCCCAAAGTACGAGCAGTACTTC.

This rearrangement joins TRBV6-2 or TRBV6-3 to TRBJ2-7; TRBD2 matches 9 bases. Germline V CDR1 and CDR2: MNHEY, SVGEGT. V trimming: 2 bases; J trimming: 4 bases; junction bases outside the gene matches: 6. The CDR3 has 15 amino acids. DNA for the CDR3: TGTGCCAGCAGTTACCCTGGCGGGGGGGCGTACGAGCAGTACTTC. It translates to CASSYPGGGAYEQYF.